This entry features one T cell receptor beta chain sequence. This sample is drawn from a study of T cell changes during pregnancy in multiple sclerosis. Unmatched junction bases numbered 1, after V lost 4 bases and J lost 3 bases. From germline, CDR1 is SGHDT and CDR2 YYEEEE. The CDR3 is 12 residues long. Assay: immunoSEQ multiplex PCR; the TCRdb copy retains only in-frame clones and omits some. The sample contains 110,000 or so clones, 85% to 95% of which appear only once. The sample was peripheral blood, taken before pregnancy. The receptor was isolated from a female donor with multiple sclerosis, enrolled in a pregnancy study. This sequence joins TRBV5-6 and TRBJ2-7, with 7 bases matching TRBD1. CDR3 DNA: TGTGCCAGCAGCCGGGACAGCTACGAGCAGTACTTC. Protein product: CASSRDSYEQYF.